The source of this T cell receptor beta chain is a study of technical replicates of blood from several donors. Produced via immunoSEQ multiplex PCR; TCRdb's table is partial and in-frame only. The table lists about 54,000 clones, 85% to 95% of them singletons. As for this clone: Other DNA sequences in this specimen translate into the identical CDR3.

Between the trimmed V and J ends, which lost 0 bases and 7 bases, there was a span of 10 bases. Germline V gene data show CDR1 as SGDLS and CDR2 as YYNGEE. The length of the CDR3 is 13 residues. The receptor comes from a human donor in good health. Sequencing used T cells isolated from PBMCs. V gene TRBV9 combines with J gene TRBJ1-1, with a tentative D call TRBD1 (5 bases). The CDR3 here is CASSVGGGGEAFF. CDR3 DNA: TGTGCCAGCAGCGTAGGTGGGGGAGGTGAAGCTTTCTTT.